Each of the 11 T cell receptor beta chains below was sequenced from the same sample in a study of response to subunit inactivated influenza vaccine (dated by TCRdb to the late 2010s). The library was generated by RT-PCR. Sequencing relied on an Illumina HiSeq 2500. TCRdb reran the public reads through fastp at Q25 and MiXCR, keeping productive beta chains. One record per CDR3 amino acid sequence lists the most common genes and DNA. This sample is represented by about 650,000 distinct CDR3 sequences; 15% to 19% of them were singletons. The ten largest clones add up to roughly 12% of the sample. Source: PBMCs from blood, taken roughly 12 days after vaccination. These receptors originate from a man between 50 and 59 years old who received an inactivated influenza vaccine. Donor details come from another sample of the same person, matched by shared clones.

The sample holds many counts of this clonotype. V and J are TRBV5-5 and TRBJ2-1; 9 bases align to TRBD1. The CDR3 spans 15 residues. V gave up 4 bases and J gave up 3 bases; unmatched junction bases: 5. Germline assignment: CDR1 SGHKS and CDR2 YYEKEE (reference sequence). CDR3 sequence: CASSPGTGYYNEQFF. CDR3 sequence (DNA): TGTGCCAGCAGCCCGGGGACAGGGTACTACAATGAGCAGTTCTTC. The whole variable domain, filled in from reference TRBV5-5 and TRBJ2-1, reads DAGVTQSPTHLIKTRGQQVTLRCSPISGHKSVSWYQQVLGQGPQFIFQYYEKEERGRGNFPDRFSARQFPNYSSELNVNALLLGDSALYLCASSPGTGYYNEQFFGPGTRLTVL.

The CDR3 reads CAISELSGSNYGYTF. Written as DNA, the CDR3 is TGTGCCATCAGTGAGTTGTCAGGGAGCAACTATGGCTACACCTTC. The chain employs TRBV10-3 and TRBJ1-2; D is perhaps TRBD1 (5 bases). V was trimmed by 1 base and J by 2 bases, leaving 11 bases between them. The CDR3 has 15 residues. Looked up from germline, CDR1 is ENHRY and CDR2 is SYGVKD.

V and J are TRBV5-1 and TRBJ2-1; TRBD2 agrees at 9 bases. The CDR3 contains 16 residues. Germline V gives CDR1 SGHRS, CDR2 YFSETQ. V lost 3 bases and J lost 2; bases outside the gene matches: 6. As DNA, the CDR3 is TGCGCCAGCAGCTGGAATAGCGGGAGCCCCTACAATGAGCAGTTCTTC. Its protein is CASSWNSGSPYNEQFF. Looking up the rest from reference TRBV5-1 and TRBJ2-1 gives the full variable domain: KAGVTQTPRYLIKTRGQQVTLSCSPISGHRSVSWYQQTPGQGLQFLFEYFSETQRNKGNFPGRFSGRQFSNSRSEMNVSTLELGDSALYLCASSWNSGSPYNEQFFGPGTRLTVL.

The J gene is TRBJ2-4, the V gene TRBV7-2, with TRBD1 matching 8 bases. Unmatched junction bases numbered 12, after V lost 5 bases and J lost 6 bases. CDR1 and CDR2 (germline): SGHTA, FQGNSA. The CDR3 spans 16 residues. DNA for the CDR3: TGTGCCAGCAGCGGAACGGGACACAGGGGGAGAAACATTCAGTACTTC. It yields the protein CASSGTGHRGRNIQYF.

This clonotype came up a few times. The chain carries TRBV2 and TRBJ2-7, with TRBD1 as a possible D gene (6 bases). The CDR3 is made up of 14 amino acids. The germline gives CDR1 SNHLY, CDR2 FYNNEI. V was cut by 6 bases and J by 2 bases, with 14 bases left in between. The CDR3 sequence: CASRIQGYTYEQYF. The CDR3 DNA reads TGTGCCAGCAGAATCCAGGGGTACACCTACGAGCAGTACTTC.

The J gene is TRBJ1-2, the V gene TRBV5-1; 7 nucleotides align to TRBD1. V shed 3 bases, J shed 3 bases, and the junction held 5 bases outside the gene matches. This CDR3 has 14 residues. Germline V CDR1 and CDR2: SGHRS, YFSETQ. The CDR3 DNA is TGCGCCAGCAGCTATGACAGGGTTGACTATGGCTACACCTTC. Translating it yields CASSYDRVDYGYTF.

The chain has TRBV12-3 or TRBV12-4 and TRBJ2-7; 8 bases match TRBD2. This CDR3 has 14 amino acids. With 4 bases clipped from V and 3 bases from J, the junction kept 5 bases outside the gene matches. The CDR3 region is CASSSPGTSYEQYF. In DNA, the CDR3 is TGTGCCAGCAGTTCACCCGGGACTAGCTACGAGCAGTACTTC.

The rearrangement uses TRBV13 and TRBJ2-7, with D unresolved. Germline V lookup: CDR1 PRHDT, CDR2 FYEKMQ (reference sequence). The CDR3 has 12 amino acids. V gave up 2 bases and J gave up 7 bases, with 9 bases separating them. This chain's CDR3 is CASSLLQEEQYF. As DNA, the CDR3 is TGTGCCAGCAGCTTACTTCAGGAAGAGCAGTACTTC.

Many counts were recorded for this clonotype. In nucleotides, the CDR3 is TGCGCCAGCAACCGGGACAGGGGTACAGATACGCAGTATTTT. Amino acids: CASNRDRGTDTQYF. The chain uses TRBV5-1 and TRBJ2-3; 10 bases are shared with TRBD1. Germline V gene sequence: CDR1 SGHRS, CDR2 YFSETQ. The J segment lost 3 bases and the V segment lost 6 bases, leaving 4 bases of the junction unmatched. There are 14 residues in the CDR3.

This clonotype has just a few counts. The CDR3 sequence is CASRTGSRAYF. The CDR3 nucleotides are TGTGCCAGTCGGACGGGTTCTCGAGCGTATTTT. V gene TRBV25-1 combines with J gene TRBJ2-3; D gene unclear. The CDR3 has 11 residues. V was trimmed by 9 bases and J by 14 bases, leaving 18 bases between them. Germline loops: CDR1 MGHDK, CDR2 SYGVNS.

This clonotype has only a few counts. This rearrangement joins TRBV12-3 or TRBV12-4 to TRBJ2-3; perhaps D is TRBD1 or TRBD2 (5 bases each). V dropped 4 bases and J dropped 5 bases, with 13 bases sitting between them. This CDR3 is built from 14 residues. The CDR3: CASSSRDARDTQYF. The CDR3 DNA is TGTGCCAGCAGTTCACGGGACGCCCGAGATACGCAGTATTTT.